This TCR beta chain is drawn from a study of cytomegalovirus exposure and HLA in healthy donors. Deletions cut 7 bases from V and 1 base from J, with 16 bases between. The CDR3 covers 15 residues. The V gene's germline CDR1 is MNHEY and CDR2 SVGAGI. The study's findings and limits: Reportedly, TCR beta sequences accurately predicted HLA-A and HLA-B alleles in most subjects.

The PCR had 60 Vbeta and 13 Jbeta primers. This table comes from immunoSEQ multiplex PCR, and its TCRdb copy is limited to in-frame clones, with some not included. The sample yields 90,000 to 120,000 clones, about four fifths seen once. Concerning this clone itself: Its target is not known.

The receptor was derived from a young man in good health and CMV-seropositive. This chain joins TRBV6-5 and TRBJ1-1, with D possibly TRBD1 on 6 matching bases. The sample taken for sequencing was PBMCs. The CDR3 DNA reads TGTGCCAGCATCGACGCGGGGGCCACGAACACTGAAGCTTTCTTT. Translated, it gives CASIDAGATNTEAFF.